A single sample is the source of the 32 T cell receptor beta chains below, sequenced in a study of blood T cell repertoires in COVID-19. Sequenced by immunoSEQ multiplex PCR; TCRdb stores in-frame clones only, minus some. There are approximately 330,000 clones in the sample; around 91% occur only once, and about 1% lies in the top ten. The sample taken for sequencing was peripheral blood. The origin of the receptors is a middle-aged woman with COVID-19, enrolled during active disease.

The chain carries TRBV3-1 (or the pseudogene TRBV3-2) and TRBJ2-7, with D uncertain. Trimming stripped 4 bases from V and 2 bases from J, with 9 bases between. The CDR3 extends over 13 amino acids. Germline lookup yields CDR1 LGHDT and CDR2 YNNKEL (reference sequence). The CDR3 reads CASSLTPTYEQYF. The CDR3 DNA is TGTGCCAGCAGCCTGACTCCTACCTACGAGCAGTACTTC.

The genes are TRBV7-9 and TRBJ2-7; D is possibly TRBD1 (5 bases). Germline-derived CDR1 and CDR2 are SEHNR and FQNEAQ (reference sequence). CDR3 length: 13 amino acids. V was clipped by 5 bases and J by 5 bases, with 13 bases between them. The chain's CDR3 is CASSPGHLNEQYF. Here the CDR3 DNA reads TGTGCCAGCAGCCCAGGACACCTGAACGAGCAGTACTTC.

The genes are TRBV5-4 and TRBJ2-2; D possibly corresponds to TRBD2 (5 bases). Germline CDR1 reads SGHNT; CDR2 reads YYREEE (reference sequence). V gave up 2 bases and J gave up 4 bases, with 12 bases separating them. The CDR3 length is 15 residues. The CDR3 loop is CASSFWRPSTGELFF. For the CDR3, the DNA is TGTGCCAGCAGCTTTTGGAGGCCGAGCACCGGGGAGCTGTTTTTT.

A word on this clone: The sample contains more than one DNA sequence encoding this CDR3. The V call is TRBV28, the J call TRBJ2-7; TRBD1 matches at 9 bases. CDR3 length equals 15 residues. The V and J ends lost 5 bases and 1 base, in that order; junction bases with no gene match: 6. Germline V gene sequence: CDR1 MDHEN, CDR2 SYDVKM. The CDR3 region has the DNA TGTGCCAGCAGTCTTCCGGGACAGGGATCCTACGAGCAGTACTTC. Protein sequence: CASSLPGQGSYEQYF.

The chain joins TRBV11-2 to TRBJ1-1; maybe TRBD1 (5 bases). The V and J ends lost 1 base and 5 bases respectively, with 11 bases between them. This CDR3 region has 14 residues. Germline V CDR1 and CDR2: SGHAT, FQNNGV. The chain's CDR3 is CASSLGVGRTEAFF. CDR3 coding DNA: TGTGCCAGCAGCTTAGGAGTGGGGCGGACTGAAGCTTTCTTT.

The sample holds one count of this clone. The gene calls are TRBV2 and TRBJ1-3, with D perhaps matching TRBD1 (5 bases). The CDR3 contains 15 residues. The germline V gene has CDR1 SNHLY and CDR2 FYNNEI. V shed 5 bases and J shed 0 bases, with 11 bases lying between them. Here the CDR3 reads CASSSRASSGNTIYF. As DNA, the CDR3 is TGTGCCAGCAGTTCCAGGGCTTCCTCTGGAAACACCATATATTTT. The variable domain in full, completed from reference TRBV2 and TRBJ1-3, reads EPEVTQTPSHQVTQMGQEVILRCVPISNHLYFYWYRQILGQKVEFLVSFYNNEISEKSEIFDDQFSVERPDGSNFTLKIRSTKLEDSAMYFCASSSRASSGNTIYFGEGSWLTVV.

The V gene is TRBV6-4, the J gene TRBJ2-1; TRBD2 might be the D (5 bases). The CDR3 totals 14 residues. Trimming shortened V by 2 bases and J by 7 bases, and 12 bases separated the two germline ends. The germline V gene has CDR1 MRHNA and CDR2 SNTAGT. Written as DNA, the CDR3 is TGTGCCAGCAGTGACGGTTCTAGCCTGAATGAGCAGTTCTTC. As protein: CASSDGSSLNEQFF.

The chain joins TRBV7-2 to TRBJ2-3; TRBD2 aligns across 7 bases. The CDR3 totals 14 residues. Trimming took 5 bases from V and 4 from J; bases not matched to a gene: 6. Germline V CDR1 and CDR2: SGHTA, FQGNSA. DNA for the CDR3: TGTGCCAGCAGCCCCCGGGGAGGGGCAGATACGCAGTATTTT. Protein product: CASSPRGGADTQYF.

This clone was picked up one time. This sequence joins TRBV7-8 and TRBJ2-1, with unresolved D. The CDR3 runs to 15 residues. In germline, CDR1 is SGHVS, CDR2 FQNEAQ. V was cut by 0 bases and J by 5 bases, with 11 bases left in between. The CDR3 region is CASSLAGSPDNEQFF. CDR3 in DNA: TGTGCCAGCAGCTTAGCAGGTAGCCCCGACAATGAGCAGTTCTTC.

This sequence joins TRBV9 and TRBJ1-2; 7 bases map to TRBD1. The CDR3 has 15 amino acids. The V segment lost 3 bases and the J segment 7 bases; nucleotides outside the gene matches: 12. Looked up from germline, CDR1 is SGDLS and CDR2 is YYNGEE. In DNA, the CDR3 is TGTGCCAGCAGCGACCCCTCTAAGGGGGCTGGTGGCTACACCTTC. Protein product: CASSDPSKGAGGYTF.

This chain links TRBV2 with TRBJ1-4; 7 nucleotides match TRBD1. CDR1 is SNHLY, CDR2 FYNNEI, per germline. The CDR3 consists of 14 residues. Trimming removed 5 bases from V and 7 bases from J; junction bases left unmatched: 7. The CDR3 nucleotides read TGTGCCAGCAGTTCGGAGACAGGGTTTGAAAAACTGTTTTTT. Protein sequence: CASSSETGFEKLFF.

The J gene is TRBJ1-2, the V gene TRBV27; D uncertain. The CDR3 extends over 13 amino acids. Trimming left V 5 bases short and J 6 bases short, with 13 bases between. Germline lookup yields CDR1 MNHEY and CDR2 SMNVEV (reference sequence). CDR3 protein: CASSPRGLNGYTF. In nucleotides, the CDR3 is TGTGCCAGCAGTCCCCGGGGATTAAATGGCTACACCTTC.

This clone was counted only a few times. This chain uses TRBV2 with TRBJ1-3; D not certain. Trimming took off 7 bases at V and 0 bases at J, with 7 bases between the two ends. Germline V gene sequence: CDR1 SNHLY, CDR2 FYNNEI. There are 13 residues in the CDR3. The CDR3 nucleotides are TGTGCCAGCACAGGAAACTCTGGAAACACCATATATTTT. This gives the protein CASTGNSGNTIYF. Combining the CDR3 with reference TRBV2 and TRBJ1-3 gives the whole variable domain EPEVTQTPSHQVTQMGQEVILRCVPISNHLYFYWYRQILGQKVEFLVSFYNNEISEKSEIFDDQFSVERPDGSNFTLKIRSTKLEDSAMYFCASTGNSGNTIYFGEGSWLTVV.

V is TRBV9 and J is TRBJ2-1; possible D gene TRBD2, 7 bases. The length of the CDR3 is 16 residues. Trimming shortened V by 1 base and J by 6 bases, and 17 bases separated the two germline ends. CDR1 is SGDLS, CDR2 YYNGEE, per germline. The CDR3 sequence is CASSVFVGGPGNEQFF. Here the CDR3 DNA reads TGTGCCAGCAGCGTATTCGTGGGGGGGCCTGGCAATGAGCAGTTCTTC.

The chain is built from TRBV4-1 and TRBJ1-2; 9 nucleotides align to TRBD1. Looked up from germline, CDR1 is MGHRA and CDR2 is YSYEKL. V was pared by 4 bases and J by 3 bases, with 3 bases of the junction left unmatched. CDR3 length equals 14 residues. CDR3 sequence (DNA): TGCGCCAGCAGCCCACAGGGGGCGTACTATGGCTACACCTTC. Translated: CASSPQGAYYGYTF.

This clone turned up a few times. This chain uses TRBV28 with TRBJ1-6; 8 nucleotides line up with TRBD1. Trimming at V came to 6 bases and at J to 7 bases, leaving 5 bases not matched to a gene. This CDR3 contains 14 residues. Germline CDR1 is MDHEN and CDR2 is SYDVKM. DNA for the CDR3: TGTGCCAGCAGGCCGACAGGGGACAATTCACCCCTCCACTTT. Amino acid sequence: CASRPTGDNSPLHF.

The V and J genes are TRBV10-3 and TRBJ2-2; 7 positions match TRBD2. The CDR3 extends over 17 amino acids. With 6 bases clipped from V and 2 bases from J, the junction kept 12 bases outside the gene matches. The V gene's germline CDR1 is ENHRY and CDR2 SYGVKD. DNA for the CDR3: TGTGCCATCAGGCCTGGGGCGGGAGATCCCAACACCGGGGAGCTGTTTTTT. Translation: CAIRPGAGDPNTGELFF.

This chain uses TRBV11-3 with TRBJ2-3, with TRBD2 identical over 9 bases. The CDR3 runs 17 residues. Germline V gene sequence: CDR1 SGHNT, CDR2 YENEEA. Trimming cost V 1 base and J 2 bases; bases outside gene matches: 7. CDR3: CASSLVAGADTTDTQYF. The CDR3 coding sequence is TGTGCCAGCAGCTTAGTAGCGGGAGCCGACACCACAGATACGCAGTATTTT.

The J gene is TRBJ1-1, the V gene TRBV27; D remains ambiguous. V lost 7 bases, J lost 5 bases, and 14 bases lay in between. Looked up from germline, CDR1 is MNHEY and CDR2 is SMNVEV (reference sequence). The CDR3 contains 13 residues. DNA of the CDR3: TGTGCCAGCATGTACGGATCGGGGACTGAAGCTTTCTTT. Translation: CASMYGSGTEAFF.

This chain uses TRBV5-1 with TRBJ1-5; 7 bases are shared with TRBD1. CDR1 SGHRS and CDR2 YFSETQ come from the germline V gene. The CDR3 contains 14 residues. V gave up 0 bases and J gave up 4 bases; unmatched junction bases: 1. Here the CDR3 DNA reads TGCGCCAGCAGCTTGGAACAGGGGAATCAGCCCCAGCATTTT. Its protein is CASSLEQGNQPQHF.

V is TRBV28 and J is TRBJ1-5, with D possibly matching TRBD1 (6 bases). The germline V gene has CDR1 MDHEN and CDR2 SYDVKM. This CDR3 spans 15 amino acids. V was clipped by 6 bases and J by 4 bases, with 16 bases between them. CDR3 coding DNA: TGTGCCAGCAGCCACCAGGGGACGGCAAATCAGCCCCAGCATTTT. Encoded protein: CASSHQGTANQPQHF.

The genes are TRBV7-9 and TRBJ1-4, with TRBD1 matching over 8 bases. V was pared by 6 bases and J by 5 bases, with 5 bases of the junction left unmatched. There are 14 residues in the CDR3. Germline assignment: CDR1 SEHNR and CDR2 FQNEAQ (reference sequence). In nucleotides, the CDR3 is TGTGCCAGCAGAACAGACAGGGGCAATGAAAAACTGTTTTTT. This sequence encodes CASRTDRGNEKLFF.

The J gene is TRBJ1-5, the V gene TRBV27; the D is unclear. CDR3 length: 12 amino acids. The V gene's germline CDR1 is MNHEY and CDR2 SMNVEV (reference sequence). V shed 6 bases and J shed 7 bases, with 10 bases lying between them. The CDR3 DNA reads TGTGCCAGCAGGGAGTACGGGCAGCCCCAGCATTTT. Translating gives CASREYGQPQHF.

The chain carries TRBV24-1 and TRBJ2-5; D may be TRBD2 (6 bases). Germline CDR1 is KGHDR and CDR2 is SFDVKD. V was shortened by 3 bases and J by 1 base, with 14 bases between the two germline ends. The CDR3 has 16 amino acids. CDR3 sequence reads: CATSDPNSGRQETQYF. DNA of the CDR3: TGTGCCACCAGTGATCCTAATAGCGGCCGCCAAGAGACCCAGTACTTC.

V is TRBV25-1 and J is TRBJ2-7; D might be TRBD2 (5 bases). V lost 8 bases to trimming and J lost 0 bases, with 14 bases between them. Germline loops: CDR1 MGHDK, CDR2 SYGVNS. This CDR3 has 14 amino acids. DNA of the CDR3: TGTGCCAGCTCAGCGGTGCACTCCTCCTACGAGCAGTACTTC. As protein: CASSAVHSSYEQYF.

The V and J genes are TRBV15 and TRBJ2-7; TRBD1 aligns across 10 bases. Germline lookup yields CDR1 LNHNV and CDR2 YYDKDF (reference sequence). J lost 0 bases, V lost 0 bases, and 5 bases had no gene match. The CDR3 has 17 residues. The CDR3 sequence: CATSRDFGTGASYEQYF. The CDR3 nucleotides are TGTGCCACCAGCAGAGATTTTGGGACAGGGGCCTCCTACGAGCAGTACTTC. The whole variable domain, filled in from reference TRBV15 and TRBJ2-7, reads DAMVIQNPRYQVTQFGKPVTLSCSQTLNHNVMYWYQQKSSQAPKLLFHYYDKDFNNEADTPDNFQSRRPNTSFCFLDIRSPGLGDTAMYLCATSRDFGTGASYEQYFGPGTRLTVT.

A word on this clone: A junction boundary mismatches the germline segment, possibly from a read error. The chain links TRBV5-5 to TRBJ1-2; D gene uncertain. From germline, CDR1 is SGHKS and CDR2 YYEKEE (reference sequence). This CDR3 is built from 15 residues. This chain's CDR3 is CANSASGLLSYGYTF. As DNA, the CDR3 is TGTGCCAACAGCGCATCAGGACTTCTAAGCTATGGCTACACCTTC.

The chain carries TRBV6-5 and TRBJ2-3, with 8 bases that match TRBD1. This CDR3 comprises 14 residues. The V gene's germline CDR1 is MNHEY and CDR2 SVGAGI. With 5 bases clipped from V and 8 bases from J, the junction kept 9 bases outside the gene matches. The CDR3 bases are TGTGCCAGCAGTCCCCCCGCAGGGGGCCGTACGCAGTATTTT. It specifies CASSPPAGGRTQYF.

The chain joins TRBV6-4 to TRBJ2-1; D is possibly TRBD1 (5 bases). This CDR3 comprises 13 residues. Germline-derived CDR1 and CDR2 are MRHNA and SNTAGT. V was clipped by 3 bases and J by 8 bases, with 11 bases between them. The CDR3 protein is CASSETGGDEQFF. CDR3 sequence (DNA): TGTGCCAGCAGTGAAACAGGTGGCGATGAGCAGTTCTTC.

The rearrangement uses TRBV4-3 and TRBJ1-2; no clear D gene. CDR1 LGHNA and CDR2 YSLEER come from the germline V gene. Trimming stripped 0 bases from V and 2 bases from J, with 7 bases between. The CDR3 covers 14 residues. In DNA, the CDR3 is TGCGCCAGCAGCCAAGACACCAGGAACTATGGCTACACCTTC. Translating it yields CASSQDTRNYGYTF.

The CDR3 DNA sequence: TGTGCCAGTAGTATTACCAGGAACAATGAGCAGTTCTTC. Translation gives CASSITRNNEQFF. This chain joins TRBV19 and TRBJ2-1; D is undetermined. Trimming shortened V by 3 bases and J by 5 bases, and 8 bases separated the two germline ends. Germline loops: CDR1 LNHDA, CDR2 SQIVND (reference sequence). This CDR3 spans 13 amino acids.

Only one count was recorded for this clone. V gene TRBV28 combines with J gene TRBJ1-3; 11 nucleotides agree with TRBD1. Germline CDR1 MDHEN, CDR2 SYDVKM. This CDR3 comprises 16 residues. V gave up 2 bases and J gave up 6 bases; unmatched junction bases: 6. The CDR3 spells CASSLTRTGGQNTIYF. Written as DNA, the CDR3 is TGTGCCAGCAGTTTAACCCGGACAGGGGGCCAAAACACCATATATTTT. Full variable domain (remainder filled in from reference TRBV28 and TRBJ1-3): DVKVTQSSRYLVKRTGEKVFLECVQDMDHENMFWYRQDPGLGLRLIYFSYDVKMKEKGDIPEGYSVSREKKERFSLILESASTNQTSMYLCASSLTRTGGQNTIYFGEGSWLTVV.